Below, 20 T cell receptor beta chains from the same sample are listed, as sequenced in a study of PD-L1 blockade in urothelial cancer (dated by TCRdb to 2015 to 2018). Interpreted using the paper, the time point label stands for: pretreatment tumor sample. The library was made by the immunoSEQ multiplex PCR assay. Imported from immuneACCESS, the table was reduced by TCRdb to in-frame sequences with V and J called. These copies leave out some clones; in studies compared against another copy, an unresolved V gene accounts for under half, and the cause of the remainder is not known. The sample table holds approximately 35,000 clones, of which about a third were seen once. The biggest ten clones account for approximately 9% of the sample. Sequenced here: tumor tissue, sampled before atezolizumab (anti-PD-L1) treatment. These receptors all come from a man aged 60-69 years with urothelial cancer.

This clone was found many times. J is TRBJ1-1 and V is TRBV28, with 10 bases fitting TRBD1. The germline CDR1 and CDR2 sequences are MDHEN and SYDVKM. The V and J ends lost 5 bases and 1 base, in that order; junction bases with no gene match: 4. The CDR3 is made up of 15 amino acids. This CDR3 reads CASSPWDRGNTEAFF. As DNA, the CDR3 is TGTGCCAGCAGTCCTTGGGACAGGGGGAACACTGAAGCTTTCTTT. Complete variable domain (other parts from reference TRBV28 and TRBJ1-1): DVKVTQSSRYLVKRTGEKVFLECVQDMDHENMFWYRQDPGLGLRLIYFSYDVKMKEKGDIPEGYSVSREKKERFSLILESASTNQTSMYLCASSPWDRGNTEAFFGQGTRLTVV.

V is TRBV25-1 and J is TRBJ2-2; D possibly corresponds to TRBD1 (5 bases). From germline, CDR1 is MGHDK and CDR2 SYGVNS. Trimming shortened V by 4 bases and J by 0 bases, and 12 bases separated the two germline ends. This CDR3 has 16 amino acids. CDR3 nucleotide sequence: TGTGCCAGCAGTGTAAGTCGGACAACGAACACCGGGGAGCTGTTTTTT. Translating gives CASSVSRTTNTGELFF.

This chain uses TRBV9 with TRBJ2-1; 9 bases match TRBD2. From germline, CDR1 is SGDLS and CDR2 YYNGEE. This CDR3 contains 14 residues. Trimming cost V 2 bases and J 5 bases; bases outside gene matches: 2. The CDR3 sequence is CASSVAGGNNEQFF. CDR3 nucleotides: TGTGCCAGCAGCGTTGCGGGGGGGAACAATGAGCAGTTCTTC.

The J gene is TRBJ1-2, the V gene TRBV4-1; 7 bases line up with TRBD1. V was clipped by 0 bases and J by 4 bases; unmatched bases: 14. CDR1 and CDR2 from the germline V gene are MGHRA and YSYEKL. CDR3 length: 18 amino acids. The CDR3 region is CASSQDPPETGNLYGYTF. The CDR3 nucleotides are TGCGCCAGCAGCCAAGATCCACCTGAGACAGGGAACCTCTATGGCTACACCTTC.

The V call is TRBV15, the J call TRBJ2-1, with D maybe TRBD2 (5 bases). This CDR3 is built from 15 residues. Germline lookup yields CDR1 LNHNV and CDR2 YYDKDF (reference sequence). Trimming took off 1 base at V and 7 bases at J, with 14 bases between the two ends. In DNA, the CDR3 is TGTGCCACCAGCAGAGGGCCTAGCTCGCTAAATGAGCAGTTCTTC. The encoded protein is CATSRGPSSLNEQFF. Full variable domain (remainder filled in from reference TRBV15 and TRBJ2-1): DAMVIQNPRYQVTQFGKPVTLSCSQTLNHNVMYWYQQKSSQAPKLLFHYYDKDFNNEADTPDNFQSRRPNTSFCFLDIRSPGLGDTAMYLCATSRGPSSLNEQFFGPGTRLTVL.

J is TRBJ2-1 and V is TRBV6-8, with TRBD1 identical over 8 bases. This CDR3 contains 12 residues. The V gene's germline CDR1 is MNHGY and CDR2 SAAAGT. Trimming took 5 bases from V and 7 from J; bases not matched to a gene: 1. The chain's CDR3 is CASSNRGNEQFF. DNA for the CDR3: TGTGCCAGCAGTAACAGGGGGAATGAGCAGTTCTTC.

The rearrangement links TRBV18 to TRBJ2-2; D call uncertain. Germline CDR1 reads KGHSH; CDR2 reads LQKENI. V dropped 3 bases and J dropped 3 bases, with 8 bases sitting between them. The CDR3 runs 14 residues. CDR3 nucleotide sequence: TGTGCCAGCTCACCCACTGGGGACACCGGGGAGCTGTTTTTT. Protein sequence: CASSPTGDTGELFF. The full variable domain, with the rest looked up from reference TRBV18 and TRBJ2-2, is NAGVMQNPRHLVRRRGQEARLRCSPMKGHSHVYWYRQLPEEGLKFMVYLQKENIIDESGMPKERFSAEFPKEGPSILRIQQVVRGDSAAYFCASSPTGDTGELFFGEGSRLTVL.

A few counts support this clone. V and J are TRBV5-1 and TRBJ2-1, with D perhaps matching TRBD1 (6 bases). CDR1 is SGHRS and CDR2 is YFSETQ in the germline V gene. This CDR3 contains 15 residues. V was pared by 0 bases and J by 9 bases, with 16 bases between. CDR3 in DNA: TGCGCCAGCAGCTTGGATACCAGGGGCTACGGTGAGCAGTTCTTC. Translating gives CASSLDTRGYGEQFF. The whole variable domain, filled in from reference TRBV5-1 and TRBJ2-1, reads KAGVTQTPRYLIKTRGQQVTLSCSPISGHRSVSWYQQTPGQGLQFLFEYFSETQRNKGNFPGRFSGRQFSNSRSEMNVSTLELGDSALYLCASSLDTRGYGEQFFGPGTRLTVL.

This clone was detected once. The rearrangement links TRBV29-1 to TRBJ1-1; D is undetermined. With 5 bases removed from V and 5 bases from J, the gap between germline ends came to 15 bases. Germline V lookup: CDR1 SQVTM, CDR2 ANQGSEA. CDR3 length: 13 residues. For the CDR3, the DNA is TGCAGCGTTTCAGCAACCCGGTCAACTGAAGCTTTCTTT. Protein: CSVSATRSTEAFF.

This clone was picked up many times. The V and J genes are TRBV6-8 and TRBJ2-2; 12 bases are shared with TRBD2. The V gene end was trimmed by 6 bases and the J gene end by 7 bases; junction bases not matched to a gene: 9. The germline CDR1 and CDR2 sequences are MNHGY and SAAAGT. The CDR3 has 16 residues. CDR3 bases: TGTGCCAGCAGAGCCTCTAGCGGGGGGGCCGTCGGGGAGCTGTTTTTT. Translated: CASRASSGGAVGELFF.

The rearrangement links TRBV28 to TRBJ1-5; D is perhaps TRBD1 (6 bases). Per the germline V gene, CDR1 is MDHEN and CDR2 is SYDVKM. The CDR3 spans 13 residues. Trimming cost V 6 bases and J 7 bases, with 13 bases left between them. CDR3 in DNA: TGTGCCAGCAGCAACGACAGGCTACAGCCCCAGCATTTT. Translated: CASSNDRLQPQHF.

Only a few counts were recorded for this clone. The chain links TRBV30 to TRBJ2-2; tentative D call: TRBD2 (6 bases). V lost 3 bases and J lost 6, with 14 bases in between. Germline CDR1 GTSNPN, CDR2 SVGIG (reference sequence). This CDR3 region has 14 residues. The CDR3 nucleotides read TGTGCCTGGAGCCCGGGACTGCTGCCCGGGGAGCTGTTTTTT. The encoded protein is CAWSPGLLPGELFF.

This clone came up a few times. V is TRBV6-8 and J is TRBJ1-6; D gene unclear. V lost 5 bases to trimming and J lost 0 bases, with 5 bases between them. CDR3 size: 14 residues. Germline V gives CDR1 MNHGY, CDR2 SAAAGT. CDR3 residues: CASSGSSYNSPLHF. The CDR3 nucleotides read TGTGCCAGCAGTGGGAGCTCCTATAATTCACCCCTCCACTTT.

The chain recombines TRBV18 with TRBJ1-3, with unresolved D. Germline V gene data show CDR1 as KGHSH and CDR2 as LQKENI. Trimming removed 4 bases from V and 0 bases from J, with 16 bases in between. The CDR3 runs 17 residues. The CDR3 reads CASSQNPMLGSGNTIYF. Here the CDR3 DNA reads TGTGCCAGCTCACAAAACCCGATGCTAGGCTCTGGAAACACCATATATTTT.

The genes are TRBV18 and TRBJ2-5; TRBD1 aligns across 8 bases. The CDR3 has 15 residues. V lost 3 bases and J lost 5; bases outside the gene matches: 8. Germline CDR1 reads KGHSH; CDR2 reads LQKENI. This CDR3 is CASSPSMDRVETQYF. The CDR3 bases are TGTGCCAGCTCACCCTCCATGGACAGGGTGGAGACCCAGTACTTC.

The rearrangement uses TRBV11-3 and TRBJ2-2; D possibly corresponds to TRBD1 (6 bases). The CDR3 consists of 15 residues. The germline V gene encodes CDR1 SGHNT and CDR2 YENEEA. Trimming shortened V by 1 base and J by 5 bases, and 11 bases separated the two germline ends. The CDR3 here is CASSLGGQETGELFF. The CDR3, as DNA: TGTGCCAGCAGCTTAGGGGGACAAGAGACCGGGGAGCTGTTTTTT. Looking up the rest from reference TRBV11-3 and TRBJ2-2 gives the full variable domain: EAGVVQSPRYKIIEKKQPVAFWCNPISGHNTLYWYLQNLGQGPELLIRYENEEAVDDSQLPKDRFSAERLKGVDSTLKIQPAELGDSAVYLCASSLGGQETGELFFGEGSRLTVL.

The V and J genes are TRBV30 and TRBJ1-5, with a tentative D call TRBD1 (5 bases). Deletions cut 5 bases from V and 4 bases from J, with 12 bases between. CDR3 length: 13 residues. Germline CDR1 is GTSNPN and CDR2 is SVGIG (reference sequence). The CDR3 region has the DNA TGTGCCTGGGCTCGGGCAGGGAATCAGCCCCAGCATTTT. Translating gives CAWARAGNQPQHF.

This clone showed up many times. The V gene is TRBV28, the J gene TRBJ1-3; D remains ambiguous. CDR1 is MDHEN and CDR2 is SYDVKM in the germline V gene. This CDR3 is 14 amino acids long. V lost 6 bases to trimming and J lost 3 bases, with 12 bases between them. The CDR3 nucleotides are TGTGCCAGCAGCCGGGGTACGGATGGAAACACCATATATTTT. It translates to CASSRGTDGNTIYF.

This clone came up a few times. As DNA, the CDR3 is TGTGCCAGCAGTTACTCGTCAGGGAACCAGCCCCAGCATTTT. This gives the protein CASSYSSGNQPQHF. J is TRBJ1-5 and V is TRBV6-8, with D perhaps matching TRBD1 (5 bases). The CDR3 has 14 amino acids. CDR1 is MNHGY, CDR2 SAAAGT, per germline. Trimming took off 0 bases at V and 7 bases at J, with 10 bases between the two ends.

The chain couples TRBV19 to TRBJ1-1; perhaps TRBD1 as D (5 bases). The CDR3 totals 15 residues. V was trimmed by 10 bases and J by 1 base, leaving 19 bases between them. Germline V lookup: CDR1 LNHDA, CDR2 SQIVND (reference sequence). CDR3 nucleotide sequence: TGTGCCACCCGCTCCGGGGGAGCAGGGAACACTGAAGCTTTCTTT. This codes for CATRSGGAGNTEAFF.